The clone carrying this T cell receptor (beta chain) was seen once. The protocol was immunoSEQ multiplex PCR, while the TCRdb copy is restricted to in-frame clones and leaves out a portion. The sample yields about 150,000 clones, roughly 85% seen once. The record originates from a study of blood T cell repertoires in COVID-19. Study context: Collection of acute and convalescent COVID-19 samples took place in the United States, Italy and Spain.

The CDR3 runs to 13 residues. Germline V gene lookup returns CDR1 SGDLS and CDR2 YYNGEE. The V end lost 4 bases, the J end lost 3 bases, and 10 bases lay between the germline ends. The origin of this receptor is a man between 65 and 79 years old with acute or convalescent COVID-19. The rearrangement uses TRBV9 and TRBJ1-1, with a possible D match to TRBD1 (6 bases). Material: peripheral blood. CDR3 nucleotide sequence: TGTGCCAGCAGCCCACAGGGCTACACTGAAGCTTTCTTT. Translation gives CASSPQGYTEAFF.